The T cell receptor (beta chain) under discussion was sequenced for a study of preoperative IRX-2 immunotherapy in early breast cancer. The treatment is: preoperative locoregional IRX-2 cytokine immunotherapy. Patients received preoperative, locoregional IRX-2 cytokine immunotherapy in a phase Ib study. CDR3 size: 14 residues. Per the germline V gene, CDR1 is MNHGY and CDR2 is SAAAGT. Trimming removed 5 bases from V and 6 bases from J; junction bases left unmatched: 7. Generated by immunoSEQ multiplex PCR, the TCRdb table keeps only in-frame clones and is missing some. The sample includes about 25,000 clones, approximately 80% of them seen just once.

This receptor was identified in a human donor with breast cancer. This sequence joins TRBV6-8 and TRBJ1-2; 9 positions agree with TRBD1. Material: lymph node tissue, obtained after IRX-2 immunotherapy. The CDR3 coding sequence is TGTGCCAGCAGTCCTATAGACAGGGGGGATGGCTACACCTTC. Encoded protein: CASSPIDRGDGYTF.